A selection of T cell receptor beta chains follows, all from one sample in a study of cytomegalovirus exposure and HLA in healthy donors. Some clones are missing from TCRdb's copy, which holds only in-frame ones; the method was immunoSEQ multiplex PCR. This sample has tens of thousands of clones, with 93% found just once. Sequencing used PBMCs. These receptors all stem from a woman in her twenties or thirties in good health and CMV-seronegative. The CDR3 runs from the conserved cysteine through the conserved F or W. Each record gives: D gene, J gene, clone size, V gene, CDR3 DNA, CDR3 protein. A D gene is named only where the DNA matches it firmly. Not all rows give a size; the values are once, few, many and, for expanded clones, a class.

TRBD1,TRBJ2-7,.,TRBV7-9,TGTGCCAGCAGCGTGGGACAGGGGGGGATCGAGCAGTACTTC,CASSVGQGGIEQYF
.,TRBJ2-2,.,TRBV28,TGTGCCAGCGTGGGGGGGCCCACCGGGGAGCTGTTTTTT,CASVGGPTGELFF
TRBD1,TRBJ2-7,.,TRBV5-6,TGTGCCAGCAGTAGGGGGGACAGGGGCTACGAGCAGTACTTC,CASSRGDRGYEQYF
TRBD1,TRBJ2-3,.,TRBV5-1,TGCGCCAGCAGCTTGGGGACAGGGGGCCGAGATACGCAGTATTTT,CASSLGTGGRDTQYF
.,TRBJ1-1,.,TRBV2,TGTGCCAGCAGTGATCGGGGAGACGCTTTCTTT,CASSDRGDAFF
.,TRBJ1-2,.,TRBV4-2,TGTGCCAGCAGCCAAGAAGGGGGGGATAACTATGGCTACACCTTC,CASSQEGGDNYGYTF
.,TRBJ1-1,.,TRBV21-1,TGTGCCAGCAGCAAAGATTTTAGGACAGGGAGGTTGACTGAAGCTTTCTTT,CASSKDFRTGRLTEAFF
TRBD1,TRBJ2-7,.,TRBV7-3,TGTGCCAGCAGCCCTAGCGCCGGGACAGGGACATACGAGCAGTACTTC,CASSPSAGTGTYEQYF
.,TRBJ1-1,.,TRBV5-1,TGCGCCAGCAGCTTGGCGACAGCCGCGGTCACTGAAGCTTTCTTT,CASSLATAAVTEAFF
.,TRBJ1-1,.,TRBV6-5,TGTGCCAGCAGTTACTCCGGCGGGAACACTGAAGCTTTCTTT,CASSYSGGNTEAFF
.,TRBJ2-1,.,TRBV28,TGTGCCAGCAGTTTAGGTGGGGCGAGCTCCTACAATGAGCAGTTCTTC,CASSLGGASSYNEQFF
TRBD1,TRBJ1-2,.,TRBV6-5,TGTGCCAGCAGTAACCCGACAGGGTATGGCTACACCTTC,CASSNPTGYGYTF
TRBD1,TRBJ2-7,few,TRBV7-9,TGTGCCAGCAGCTTAGGGACAGGGGTCGACGAGCAGTACTTC,CASSLGTGVDEQYF
.,TRBJ1-2,.,TRBV5-4,TGTGCCAGCAACCCAGACAGCACAGTACTAAGTAACTATGGCTACACCTTC,CASNPDSTVLSNYGYTF
.,TRBJ1-2,.,TRBV27,TGTGCCAGCACTTCCCCGACGGGACATACCTATGGCTACACCTTC,CASTSPTGHTYGYTF
.,TRBJ2-1,.,TRBV19,TGTGCCAGTAGTATTAGGGGACCGGGACACGAAAGCTCCTACAATGAGCAGTTCTTC,CASSIRGPGHESSYNEQFF
.,TRBJ1-1,once,TRBV7-2,TGTGCCAGCAGCTTAGTATCAGGCAAAGCCACTGAAGCTTTCTTT,CASSLVSGKATEAFF
TRBD1,TRBJ1-3,.,TRBV7-9,TGTGCCAGCAGCCCCCCAGGGGGACGCTCTGGAAACACCATATATTTT,CASSPPGGRSGNTIYF
.,TRBJ1-2,.,TRBV5-4,TGTGCCAGCAGCTCTACAGGCCCCTATGGCTACACCTTC,CASSSTGPYGYTF
.,TRBJ1-2,.,TRBV10-3,TGTGCCATCCACGGTACGACTAACTATGGCTACACCTTC,CAIHGTTNYGYTF
.,TRBJ1-5,.,TRBV5-6,TGTGCCAGCAGCTTGAGGCGGACAGTCAATCAGCCCCAGCATTTT,CASSLRRTVNQPQHF
TRBD2,TRBJ2-3,.,TRBV9,TGTGCCAGCAGCCTGGGGGCGGGGGGGCACCCAGATACGCAGTATTTT,CASSLGAGGHPDTQYF
TRBD1,TRBJ2-2,.,TRBV7-6,TGTGCCAGCAGCTTAGTGTTAGGGGACAGGAACACCGGGGAGCTGTTTTTT,CASSLVLGDRNTGELFF
TRBD1,TRBJ1-2,.,TRBV27,TGTGCCAGCAGCCTTACAGGGGACTATGGCTACACCTTC,CASSLTGDYGYTF
.,TRBJ1-1,.,TRBV28,TGTGCCAGCAGTTTTCACGCAGGGATGAACACTGAAGCTTTCTTT,CASSFHAGMNTEAFF
TRBD1,TRBJ2-7,.,TRBV9,TGTGCCAGCAGCGGAGGGACAGGGAGCCTCCACGAGCAGTACTTC,CASSGGTGSLHEQYF
.,TRBJ2-6,.,TRBV9,TGTGCCAGCAGCTGGTCGGGACTCCGCTCTGGGGCCAACGTCCTGACTTTC,CASSWSGLRSGANVLTF
.,TRBJ2-6,.,TRBV4-3,TGCGCCAGCAGCCAAGATCAGGGCTCTGGGGCCAACGTCCTGACTTTC,CASSQDQGSGANVLTF
TRBD2,TRBJ2-3,.,TRBV5-6,TGTGCCAGCAGCTTGGTGGGGGCGACTAGCGGGAGAACAGATACGCAGTATTTT,CASSLVGATSGRTDTQYF
.,TRBJ1-2,.,TRBV15,TGTGCCACCAGCAGAGTTACCGGGGATGGCTACACCTTC,CATSRVTGDGYTF
.,TRBJ1-4,.,TRBV6-6,TGTGCCAGCAGTCGACAGGATAATGAAAAACTGTTTTTT,CASSRQDNEKLFF
.,TRBJ1-1,.,TRBV4-1,TGCGCCAGCAGCCACGGTCGGGGTACTAAGAACACTGAAGCTTTCTTT,CASSHGRGTKNTEAFF
TRBD2,TRBJ2-1,few,TRBV7-9,TGTGCCAGCAGCAGACCTAGCGGGAGGGAGGGCAATGAGCAGTTCTTC,CASSRPSGREGNEQFF
.,TRBJ2-2,few,TRBV10-3,TGTGCCATCACCAGGACCGGGGAGCTGTTTTTT,CAITRTGELFF
TRBD1,TRBJ2-7,.,TRBV2,TGTGCCAGCAGTGACCATGGGACAGGGGTGAACGAGCAGTACTTC,CASSDHGTGVNEQYF
.,TRBJ1-4,.,TRBV5-6,TGTGCCAGCAGCTTTAGACAGGTGAATGAAAAACTGTTTTTT,CASSFRQVNEKLFF
TRBD2,TRBJ2-4,once,TRBV11-1,TGTGCCAGCAGCACACGGGGGGGCGTCAAAAACATTCAGTACTTC,CASSTRGGVKNIQYF
TRBD1,TRBJ1-1,.,TRBV7-8,TGTGCCAGCAGCTTAGGGGGGACAGGGAACACTGAAGCTTTCTTT,CASSLGGTGNTEAFF
.,TRBJ2-2,.,TRBV27,TGTGCCAGCAGAAAGGAACTAGCGAACACCGGGGAGCTGTTTTTT,CASRKELANTGELFF
.,TRBJ2-5,.,TRBV18,TGTGCCAGCTCTCAACGACAGGTCAAGTCCGGAGAGACCCAGTACTTC,CASSQRQVKSGETQYF
TRBD2,TRBJ2-1,.,TRBV14,TGTGCCAGCAGCCAGGCGGCCGGACTAGCGGGAGACCGAGGGAGGCATGAGCAGTTCTTC,CASSQAAGLAGDRGRHEQFF
TRBD2,TRBJ2-1,.,TRBV10-3,TGTGCCATTCGGACTAGCGAAAGCTCCTACAATGAGCAGTTCTTC,CAIRTSESSYNEQFF
.,TRBJ1-2,.,TRBV28,TGTGCCAGCAGTTTCCTTGCAGGGCGGGGTGGCTACACCTTC,CASSFLAGRGGYTF